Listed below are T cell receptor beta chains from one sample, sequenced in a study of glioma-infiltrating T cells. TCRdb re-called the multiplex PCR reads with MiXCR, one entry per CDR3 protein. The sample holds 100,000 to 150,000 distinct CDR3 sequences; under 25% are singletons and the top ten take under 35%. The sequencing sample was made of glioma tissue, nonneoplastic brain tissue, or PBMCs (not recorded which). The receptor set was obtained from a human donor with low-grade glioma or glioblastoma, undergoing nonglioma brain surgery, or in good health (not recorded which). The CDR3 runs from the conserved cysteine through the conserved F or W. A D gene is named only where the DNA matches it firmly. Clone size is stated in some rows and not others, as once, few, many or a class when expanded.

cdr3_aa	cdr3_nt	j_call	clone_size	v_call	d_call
CASSQIRGPNEKLFF	TGTGCCAGCAGCCAAATCAGGGGTCCTAATGAAAAACTGTTTTTT	TRBJ1-4	few	TRBV3-1	.
CASSSGGPYNEQFF	TGCGCCAGCAGCTCCGGGGGTCCCTACAATGAGCAGTTCTTC	TRBJ2-1	.	TRBV5-1	.
CASSRNTEAFF	TGTGCCAGCAGCAGGAACACTGAAGCTTTCTTT	TRBJ1-1	many	TRBV25-1	.
CATSMTGGPTDTQYF	TGTGCCACCAGCATGACGGGGGGGCCCACAGATACGCAGTATTTT	TRBJ2-3	many	TRBV15	TRBD2
CANPGPNGYTF	TGCGCCAACCCGGGACCAAATGGCTACACCTTC	TRBJ1-2	.	TRBV10-1	.
CASSGHTQYF	TGTGCCAGCAGTGGTCATACGCAGTATTTT	TRBJ2-3	many	TRBV28	.
CASSVGQGYTEAFF	TGTGCCAGCAGCGTAGGACAGGGGTACACTGAAGCTTTCTTT	TRBJ1-1	once	TRBV9	TRBD1
CASGGTGAENQPQHF	TGTGCTAGTGGAGGGACAGGGGCTGAGAATCAGCCCCAGCATTTT	TRBJ1-5	.	TRBV12-5	TRBD1
CASRDPSLNPPLHF	TGTGCCAGCAGGGACCCGAGCCTTAATCCACCCCTCCACTTT	TRBJ1-6	.	TRBV7-2	.
CASSLRKTNTGELFF	TGTGCCAGCAGCTTACGGAAGACGAACACCGGGGAGCTGTTTTTT	TRBJ2-2	.	TRBV7-2	.
CASSLEGGTNTEAFF	TGCGCCAGCAGCTTGGAGGGGGGCACGAACACTGAAGCTTTCTTT	TRBJ1-1	.	TRBV5-1	.
CASSQVGVQPQHF	TGCGCCAGCAGCCAAGTTGGGGTGCAGCCCCAGCATTTT	TRBJ1-5	many	TRBV4-1	.
CASSQPGHPTDTQYF	TGTGCCAGCAGTCAACCGGGACACCCGACAGATACGCAGTATTTT	TRBJ2-3	.	TRBV6-1	.
CASSFPSTTSNTEAFF	TGTGCCAGCAGCTTCCCCTCGACAACTAGTAACACTGAAGCTTTCTTT	TRBJ1-1	.	TRBV7-9	.
CASSLEVGGAYTDTQYF	TGTGCCAGCAGCTTAGAGGTCGGGGGGGCCTACACAGATACGCAGTATTTT	TRBJ2-3	.	TRBV7-6	TRBD2
CASSLDQNTEAFF	TGTGCCAGCAGCTTGGATCAGAACACTGAAGCTTTCTTT	TRBJ1-1	few	TRBV5-4	.
CASSWGTEGVNEQFF	TGTGCCAGCAGTTGGGGTACCGAAGGGGTGAATGAGCAGTTCTTC	TRBJ2-1	many	TRBV27	.
CSVKGIEAFF	TGCAGCGTTAAGGGGATTGAAGCTTTCTTT	TRBJ1-1	.	TRBV29-1	.
CASSLGASETQYF	TGTGCCAGCAGCTTGGGGGCCTCCGAGACCCAGTACTTC	TRBJ2-5	.	TRBV7-2	.
CASRVLVSQGNQPQHF	TGTGCCAGCAGAGTGTTAGTCAGCCAAGGCAATCAGCCCCAGCATTTT	TRBJ1-5	many	TRBV28	.
CASSQLYSNNQPQHF	TGCGCCAGCAGCCAACTATACAGCAACAATCAGCCCCAGCATTTT	TRBJ1-5	many	TRBV4-1	.
CASSGTSLSNQPQHF	TGTGCCAGCAGCGGTACGAGTTTGAGCAATCAGCCCCAGCATTTT	TRBJ1-5	few	TRBV2	.
CASSQEAEAIF	TGTGCCAGCAGCCAAGAAGCTGAAGCTATCTTT	TRBJ1-1	.	TRBV3-1	.
CASSRKGNTIYF	TGTGCCAGCAGTCGAAAAGGAAACACCATATATTTT	TRBJ1-3	many	TRBV6-1	.
CSASVLVRGMNTEAFF	TGCAGTGCTAGTGTTCTCGTCAGGGGAATGAACACTGAAGCTTTCTTT	TRBJ1-1	.	TRBV20-1	.
CASSLMGQLNTEAFF	TGTGCCAGCAGCTTAATGGGACAGTTAAACACTGAAGCTTTCTTT	TRBJ1-1	.	TRBV7-9	TRBD1
CASSFVSGTPIQYF	TGTGCCAGCAGTTTTGTTTCCGGGACTCCCATTCAGTACTTC	TRBJ2-4	many	TRBV28	.
CASNVGRNIQYF	TGTGCCAGCAACGTCGGGAGAAACATTCAGTACTTC	TRBJ2-4	.	TRBV7-2	.
CASSPTGGAGEKLFF	TGTGCCAGCAGCCCGACAGGGGGCGCGGGTGAAAAACTGTTTTTT	TRBJ1-4	few	TRBV14	TRBD1
CASSPPGGVQPQHF	TGTGCCAGCTCACCACCTGGAGGAGTCCAGCCCCAGCATTTT	TRBJ1-5	.	TRBV18	.
CSARDVDSAVKEYF	TGCAGTGCTAGAGATGTGGATAGCGCGGTAAAAGAGTATTTT	TRBJ2-3	many	TRBV20-1	.
CASSFGRLDGYTF	TGTGCCAGCAGTTTTGGACGGCTGGATGGCTACACCTTC	TRBJ1-2	many	TRBV6-1	.
CVSSLAGPGHYSNQPKHF	TGTGTCAGCAGCTTAGCGGGGCCGGGACATTATAGCAATCAGCCCAAGCATTTT	TRBJ1-5	.	TRBV7-2	.